The 27 T cell receptor delta chains listed next were all sequenced from one sample in a study of Vδ1+ human thymocytes. Study results and caveats: Thymic TRG and TRD repertoires appeared highly polyclonal, with Gaussian CDR3 length distributions.

RNA was extracted from the cells and then reverse transcribed. The CDR3 regions were amplified by multiplex PCR from V-gene primers to a constant-region primer. With CATT, TCRdb re-called clones from the multiplex PCR reads. The sample yields fewer than 90,000 delta-chain clones, approximately 30% seen once. These receptors have no identified antigens. Sequences were obtained from Vdelta1+ gamma-delta thymocytes from the thymus. Noted subset: FACS-sorted CD3+ TCRalphabeta- TCRVdelta1+ TCRVdelta2- thymocytes. The origin of the receptors is a boy under two years old who had congenital heart surgery.

V usage is TRDV1 and J usage is TRDJ1; a weak D match, TRDD2 (6 bases). The length of the CDR3 is 18 residues. V lost 3 bases, J lost 0 bases, and 20 bases lay in between. CDR1 is TSWWSYY, CDR2 QGS, per germline. The CDR3 spells CALGEPAFPLLYTDKLIF. The CDR3 region has the DNA TGTGCTCTTGGGGAGCCCGCCTTCCCTCTTCTGTACACCGATAAACTCATCTTT.

This clone was observed a few times. The chain combines TRDV1 with TRDJ1; the match to TRDD3 covers 12 bases. Unmatched junction bases numbered 26, after V lost 3 bases and J lost 3 bases. Looked up from germline, CDR1 is TSWWSYY and CDR2 is QGS. The CDR3 has 23 amino acids. CDR3 amino acids: CALGDHLPILILGDTHTADKLIF. CDR3 sequence (DNA): TGTGCTCTTGGGGACCACCTTCCTATCCTTATACTGGGGGATACTCACACGGCCGATAAACTCATCTTT.

This clone was counted a few times. The V gene is TRDV1, the J gene TRDJ1; D unresolved. CDR3 length: 19 amino acids. Germline-derived CDR1 and CDR2 are TSWWSYY and QGS. Trimming shortened V by 0 bases and J by 0 bases, and 20 bases separated the two germline ends. The DNA for the CDR3 is TGTGCTCTTGGGGAACTAAATCCCCGATGGCCCGAAAACACCGATAAACTCATCTTT. Translated, it gives CALGELNPRWPENTDKLIF.

The chain uses TRDV1 and TRDJ1; 7 nucleotides align to TRDD3. Germline V gene lookup returns CDR1 TSWWSYY and CDR2 QGS. The CDR3 is 26 residues long. V lost 0 bases, J lost 0 bases, and 34 bases stayed unmatched. In DNA, the CDR3 is TGTGCTCTTGGGGAACTCGCTCCCCCCCTTGCCCTACGGGTTACTGGGGTCTTCCCGTACACCGATAAACTCATCTTT. This encodes CALGELAPPLALRVTGVFPYTDKLIF.

The chain joins TRDV1 to TRDJ1; 10 bases fit TRDD3. CDR1 is TSWWSYY, CDR2 QGS, per germline. V was pared by 2 bases and J by 0 bases, with 12 bases of the junction left unmatched. The CDR3 consists of 19 residues. CDR3 bases: TGTGCTCTTGGGGAATTGACCCCTCGTACTGGGGGATACACCGATAAACTCATCTTT. Its protein product is CALGELTPRTGGYTDKLIF.

The rearrangement links TRDV2 to TRDJ1; a possible D gene is TRDD3 (8 bases). This CDR3 has 16 residues. Germline values: CDR1 GEAIGNYY, CDR2 EKD. V lost 8 bases, J lost 0 bases, and 21 bases lay in between. The CDR3 here is CASFLGDTNDTDKLIF. DNA of the CDR3: TGTGCCTCCTTCCTGGGGGACACGAATGACACCGATAAACTCATCTTT.

A note on this clone: This CDR3 is also generated by other DNA sequences in the sample. The V gene is TRDV1, the J gene TRDJ1; D is perhaps TRDD3 (5 bases). CDR1 TSWWSYY and CDR2 QGS come from the germline V gene. Deletions cut 2 bases from V and 8 bases from J, with 24 bases between. This CDR3 has 17 residues. The CDR3 region has the DNA TGTGCTCTTGGGGAAATCCGTCCGGAGGGGAGGCTAGCGAAACTCATCTTT. As protein: CALGEIRPEGRLAKLIF.

The chain links TRDV1 to TRDJ1; 10 positions agree with TRDD3. The CDR3 totals 20 residues. Germline CDR1 TSWWSYY, CDR2 QGS. With V trimmed by 2 bases and J by 0 bases, 15 bases remained unmatched. CDR3 in DNA: TGTGCTCTTGGGGAAACCCCCTCTGGGGGGGATACGCGAAACACCGATAAACTCATCTTT. Protein sequence: CALGETPSGGDTRNTDKLIF.

The V gene is TRDV1, the J gene TRDJ1; maybe TRDD3 (6 bases). In germline, CDR1 is TSWWSYY, CDR2 QGS. The V end lost 0 bases, the J end lost 0 bases, and 17 bases lay between the germline ends. This CDR3 comprises 18 residues. The CDR3: CALGELVVTGRYTDKLIF. Written as DNA, the CDR3 is TGTGCTCTTGGGGAACTCGTGGTAACTGGGAGATACACCGATAAACTCATCTTT.

The rearrangement uses TRDV1 and TRDJ1, with 8 positions matching TRDD3. The CDR3 is 14 residues long. The trim removed 2 bases at V and 7 bases at J, leaving 6 bases unmatched. Looked up from germline, CDR1 is TSWWSYY and CDR2 is QGS. CDR3 residues: CALGEDGDTGKLIF. Here the CDR3 DNA reads TGTGCTCTTGGGGAAGATGGGGATACAGGTAAACTCATCTTT.

Only one count was recorded for this clone. This chain uses TRDV1 with TRDJ1; the D call may be TRDD2 or TRDD3 (9 bases each). Germline values: CDR1 TSWWSYY, CDR2 QGS. The CDR3 covers 21 residues. V was clipped by 1 base and J by 1 base, with 28 bases between them. The CDR3 DNA follows: TGTGCTCTTGGGGAACCCCCCCTTCCTACCGTACTGGGGGAAGTCACCGATAAACTCATCTTT. It codes for CALGEPPLPTVLGEVTDKLIF.

This clone has a handful of counts. V and J are TRDV1 and TRDJ1; 13 bases match TRDD3. This CDR3 has 26 amino acids. V was pared by 1 base and J by 1 base, with 30 bases of the junction left unmatched. In germline, CDR1 is TSWWSYY, CDR2 QGS. CDR3 loop: CALGEPAIPTSNWGIREEPCTDKLIF. As DNA, the CDR3 is TGTGCTCTTGGGGAACCGGCTATTCCTACTAGTAACTGGGGGATACGCGAGGAACCATGCACCGATAAACTCATCTTT.

This chain connects TRDV1 to TRDJ1; TRDD3 agrees at 10 bases. The J segment lost 3 bases and the V segment lost 2 bases, leaving 36 bases of the junction unmatched. The CDR3 consists of 26 residues. The germline gives CDR1 TSWWSYY, CDR2 QGS. The CDR3 region has the DNA TGTGCTCTTGGGGAATCTATAACCCGTTCCCGTTCGCTGGGGGATAGCCCCGAGACGGGGGCCGATAAACTCATCTTT. This sequence encodes CALGESITRSRSLGDSPETGADKLIF.

This clone was counted between two and nine times. The chain joins TRDV1 to TRDJ1, with D perhaps TRDD2 (5 bases). The ends were cut back, 0 bases at V and 0 bases at J, with 32 bases in the middle. CDR3 length equals 23 residues. Germline V gene data show CDR1 as TSWWSYY and CDR2 as QGS. DNA for the CDR3: TGTGCTCTTGGGGAACTAACCACATGGCCGAACCCTACGATATCCCTCTACACCGATAAACTCATCTTT. Translation gives CALGELTTWPNPTISLYTDKLIF.

This clone was detected a few times. The gene calls are TRDV1 and TRDJ1, with 9 nucleotides matching TRDD3. The CDR3 runs to 15 residues. Germline-derived CDR1 and CDR2 are TSWWSYY and QGS. The V and J ends lost 0 bases and 7 bases, in that order; junction bases with no gene match: 6. CDR3 sequence reads: CALGELGTGGPKLIF. Written as DNA, the CDR3 is TGTGCTCTTGGGGAACTCGGAACTGGGGGACCTAAACTCATCTTT.

This clone was seen more than once but under ten times. At one of its ends the junction is not consistent with the germline gene, which may arise from a read error. The V gene is TRDV1, the J gene TRDJ1; a possible D gene is TRDD2 (6 bases). The CDR3 totals 28 residues. Looked up from germline, CDR1 is TSWWSYY and CDR2 is QGS. Here the CDR3 reads CALGELRKAVCSFPGVRDLGVLADKPIF. CDR3 in DNA: TGTGCTCTTGGGGAACTTCGAAAGGCGGTCTGCTCCTTCCCCGGAGTTAGGGATCTTGGGGTTTTGGCCGATAAACCCATCTTT.

The chain couples TRDV1 to TRDJ1, with 8 bases aligning to TRDD3. The germline gives CDR1 TSWWSYY, CDR2 QGS. With V trimmed by 2 bases and J by 0 bases, 29 bases remained unmatched. The CDR3 length is 24 residues. The CDR3 reads CALGEARFMRGTLGVGAYTDKLIF. CDR3 coding DNA: TGTGCTCTTGGGGAAGCACGATTCATGCGGGGTACACTGGGGGTCGGCGCGTACACCGATAAACTCATCTTT.

As concerns this clone: The junction and the germline gene differ at one end; a read error may be behind it. At the DNA level, this CDR3 is encoded by other sequences in the same sample as well. This chain links TRDV2 with TRDJ2; TRDD3 aligns across 7 bases. This CDR3 region has 14 residues. The V gene's germline CDR1 is GEAIGNYY and CDR2 EKD. The CDR3 DNA sequence: TGTGCCACATGGGGGAGTCACCTGACAGCCCAACTCTTCTTT. Translating it yields CATWGSHLTAQLFF.

As concerns this clone: The germline gene is not matched at one end of the junction; a read error may be the cause. The chain employs TRDV2 and TRDJ1, with 10 bases identical to TRDD3. Germline V lookup: CDR1 GEAIGNYY, CDR2 EKD. This CDR3 is 23 amino acids long. For the CDR3, the DNA is TGTGCCTGTGCCACCGGTTTAAGTGTCAATTTAAGGGGGATACGCCCTGACACCGATAAACTCATCTTT. Protein sequence: CACATGLSVNLRGIRPDTDKLIF.

This rearrangement joins TRDV1 to TRDJ1; D is perhaps TRDD3 (7 bases). This CDR3 comprises 20 residues. V dropped 3 bases and J dropped 0 bases, with 26 bases sitting between them. CDR1 and CDR2 (germline): TSWWSYY, QGS. CDR3 sequence (DNA): TGTGCTCTTGGGGAGCTTACCTTCCGTCGACTGGGGATTCACACCGATAAACTCATCTTT. This gives the protein CALGELTFRRLGIHTDKLIF.

This clone has only a few counts. The gene calls are TRDV1 and TRDJ1; D is possibly TRDD3 (6 bases). The germline V gene encodes CDR1 TSWWSYY and CDR2 QGS. The CDR3 runs to 18 residues. V lost 2 bases to trimming and J lost 3 bases, with 22 bases between them. This CDR3 is CALGERALGTEEADKLIF. The CDR3 DNA is TGTGCTCTTGGGGAAAGGGCCCTGGGGACAGAGGAGGCCGATAAACTCATCTTT.

V is TRDV1 and J is TRDJ1, with a tentative D call TRDD3 (6 bases). Trimming left V 0 bases short and J 8 bases short, with 25 bases between. This CDR3 comprises 18 residues. From germline, CDR1 is TSWWSYY and CDR2 QGS. CDR3 DNA: TGTGCTCTTGGGGAACTGGACTTCTTACGGGTACTGGGAGGGAAACTCATCTTT. Translated: CALGELDFLRVLGGKLIF.

This clone was observed a handful of times. The rearrangement joins TRDV1 to TRDJ1, with 11 bases that match TRDD3. This CDR3 is 26 amino acids long. The V and J ends lost 2 bases and 0 bases, in that order; junction bases with no gene match: 32. The germline gives CDR1 TSWWSYY, CDR2 QGS. CDR3 bases: TGTGCTCTTGGGGAAGGCCATAGCCCATACTGGAAACGGAGAGCCTGGGGGATACCCAACACCGATAAACTCATCTTT. It encodes CALGEGHSPYWKRRAWGIPNTDKLIF.

J is TRDJ1 and V is TRDV1; tentatively, D is TRDD2 (5 bases). Trimming cost V 2 bases and J 0 bases, with 22 bases left between them. The CDR3 is 19 amino acids. Per germline, CDR1 TSWWSYY and CDR2 QGS. In DNA, the CDR3 is TGTGCTCTTGGGGAATCCCCGCTTCCACCTTGGTCGTACACCGATAAACTCATCTTT. This codes for CALGESPLPPWSYTDKLIF.

This clone was observed a handful of times. Other nucleotide sequences in the sample specify the same CDR3. The rearrangement uses TRDV2 and TRDJ1; TRDD3 agrees at 7 bases. Germline CDR1 GEAIGNYY, CDR2 EKD. Trimming at V came to 4 bases and at J to 0 bases, leaving 16 bases not matched to a gene. This CDR3 contains 18 residues. The CDR3, as DNA: TGTGCCTGTGATCCCAATGAGGTACTGGGGACCGACACCGATAAACTCATCTTT. The encoded protein is CACDPNEVLGTDTDKLIF.

The gene calls are TRDV1 and TRDJ1, with 11 bases identical to TRDD3. V shed 4 bases, J shed 2 bases, and the junction held 15 bases outside the gene matches. The CDR3 spans 19 residues. Germline V gene sequence: CDR1 TSWWSYY, CDR2 QGS. As DNA, the CDR3 is TGTGCTCTTGGGGCTAACCGCGCTGGGGGATACCCCATGACCGATAAACTCATCTTT. This codes for CALGANRAGGYPMTDKLIF.

Comments on this clone: One junction end disagrees with the germline gene, perhaps due to a read error. The chain uses TRDV1 and TRDJ1; 10 bases fit TRDD3. From germline, CDR1 is TSWWSYY and CDR2 QGS. The CDR3 runs to 16 residues. DNA for the CDR3: TGTGCTCTTGGGGTCTATACTGGGGGATGTGGCGATAAACTCACCTTT. It specifies CALGVYTGGCGDKLTF.